These 10 T cell receptor beta chains share one sample of origin, sequenced in a study of T cell responses to AZD1222 COVID-19 vaccine. The protocol was immunoSEQ multiplex PCR, while the TCRdb copy is restricted to in-frame clones and leaves out a portion. The data contain over 110,000 clones, just over 90% of them seen just once; the ten biggest clones take up around 4.7%. Sequencing used peripheral blood, obtained on day 0 of AZD1222 vaccination. These receptor sequences come from an adult in good health.

The chain combines TRBV6-2 or TRBV6-3 with TRBJ1-1; no firm D call. Trimming removed 2 bases from V and 7 bases from J, with 11 bases in between. The CDR3 runs 13 residues. Germline values: CDR1 MNHEY, CDR2 SVGEGT. The CDR3 loop reads CASSYALRIEAFF. The CDR3 coding sequence is TGTGCCAGCAGTTACGCATTACGGATTGAAGCTTTCTTT.

The gene calls are TRBV5-1 and TRBJ1-1; TRBD1 matches 8 bases. The CDR3 is 14 residues long. CDR1 is SGHRS and CDR2 is YFSETQ in the germline V gene. V was clipped by 5 bases and J by 5 bases; unmatched bases: 8. DNA of the CDR3: TGCGCCAGCAGACTAGGACAGGGTTTTACTGAAGCTTTCTTT. Amino acid sequence: CASRLGQGFTEAFF.

The chain joins TRBV19 to TRBJ2-2, with 9 bases that match TRBD1. This CDR3 spans 13 amino acids. Germline values: CDR1 LNHDA, CDR2 SQIVND (reference sequence). The V gene end was trimmed by 5 bases and the J gene end by 7 bases; junction bases not matched to a gene: 2. CDR3 residues: CASSDRGVGELFF. As DNA, the CDR3 is TGTGCCAGTAGTGACAGGGGGGTCGGGGAGCTGTTTTTT.

The chain combines TRBV20-1 with TRBJ2-1, with 7 bases lining up with TRBD2. This CDR3 has 14 residues. Per germline, CDR1 DFQATT and CDR2 SNEGSKA (reference sequence). Trimming cost V 3 bases and J 8 bases; bases outside gene matches: 10. In DNA form, the CDR3 reads TGCAGTGCTAGTACTAGCGCAAGGACGTATGAGCAGTTCTTC. Protein sequence: CSASTSARTYEQFF.

The V call is TRBV3-1 (or the pseudogene TRBV3-2), the J call TRBJ2-7, with TRBD2 matching 10 bases. V shed 5 bases and J 3 bases; nucleotides not matched to a gene: 7. This CDR3 contains 15 residues. Germline CDR1 is LGHDT and CDR2 is YNNKEL (reference sequence). This CDR3 is CASSSGTSVRYEQYF. CDR3 DNA: TGTGCCAGCAGCTCCGGGACTAGCGTCCGCTACGAGCAGTACTTC.

The chain recombines TRBV11-2 with TRBJ1-6; the D gene is possibly TRBD1 (5 bases). Trimming took 4 bases from V and 4 from J, leaving 17 bases between them. Germline CDR1 SGHAT, CDR2 FQNNGV. This CDR3 has 17 residues. DNA for the CDR3: TGTGCCAGCAGCTCGATACCTTCGACAGCATATAATTCACCCCTCCACTTT. It encodes CASSSIPSTAYNSPLHF.

The chain couples TRBV18 to TRBJ2-3, with 12 bases aligning to TRBD2. Germline loops: CDR1 KGHSH, CDR2 LQKENI. This CDR3 region has 16 residues. After removal of 3 bases from V and 5 bases from J, the junction contained 6 bases not matched to a gene. CDR3 residues: CASSPKGLAGIDTQYF. CDR3 nucleotide sequence: TGTGCCAGCTCACCTAAAGGACTAGCGGGAATAGATACGCAGTATTTT.

The gene calls are TRBV12-3 or TRBV12-4 and TRBJ2-1, with D perhaps matching TRBD1 (6 bases). The CDR3 totals 12 residues. Between the trimmed V and J ends, which lost 5 bases and 8 bases, there was a span of 10 bases. CDR3 region: CASSRTEHEQFF. The CDR3 DNA sequence: TGTGCCAGCAGTCGGACAGAGCATGAGCAGTTCTTC.

The chain recombines TRBV5-4 with TRBJ2-5; TRBD2 matches 13 bases. This CDR3 region has 16 residues. V lost 3 bases to trimming and J lost 1 base; unmatched junction nucleotides: 3. CDR1 is SGHNT and CDR2 is YYREEE in the germline V gene (reference sequence). The CDR3 region has the DNA TGTGCCAGCAGCTCCGGGACTAGCGGGATCCAAGAGACCCAGTACTTC. As protein: CASSSGTSGIQETQYF.

V gene TRBV21-1 combines with J gene TRBJ2-7; the table's TRBD2 call for D was not verified on the DNA. TRBV21-1 is recorded as a pseudogene. This CDR3 is 15 amino acids long. CDR3 in amino acids: CASSKALAEFYEQYF. In DNA form, the CDR3 reads TGTGCCAGCAGCAAAGCACTAGCGGAGTTCTACGAGCAGTACTTC.